These 7 T cell receptor beta chains came from one sample sequenced in a study of blood T cell repertoires in COVID-19. Measured with immunoSEQ multiplex PCR; TCRdb has only the in-frame clones, and not every one. Here the sample spans around 290,000 clones, around 87% being singletons. Material for sequencing was peripheral blood. These receptors were collected from a woman aged 45-60 years who had recovered from COVID-19.

The chain joins TRBV4-1 to TRBJ1-4; TRBD1 matches 10 bases. Germline trimming cut 3 bases from V and 4 bases from J; bases unmatched to any gene: 2. In germline, CDR1 is MGHRA, CDR2 YSYEKL. The CDR3 contains 15 residues. CDR3 DNA sequence: TGCGCCAGCAGCCAGGGGACAGGGGATAATGAAAAACTGTTTTTT. Protein product: CASSQGTGDNEKLFF.

The V call is TRBV10-2, the J call TRBJ1-1; D not resolved. The germline V gene encodes CDR1 WSHSY and CDR2 SAAADI. Trimming pared 3 bases from V and 11 bases from J, leaving 10 bases between. CDR3 size: 11 residues. In DNA form, the CDR3 reads TGCGCCAGCAGTGAAGGCGGGTGGGCTTTCTTT. This translates into CASSEGGWAFF.

This chain connects TRBV19 to TRBJ2-3, with 9 bases that match TRBD2. Germline V gene sequence: CDR1 LNHDA, CDR2 SQIVND (reference sequence). Germline trimming cut 6 bases from V and 2 bases from J; bases unmatched to any gene: 6. The CDR3 loop spans 15 amino acids. This CDR3 is CASSPTSGTTDTQYF. The CDR3 region has the DNA TGTGCCAGTAGCCCGACTAGCGGCACCACAGATACGCAGTATTTT.

The V and J genes are TRBV5-1 and TRBJ1-1, with a possible D match to TRBD1 (6 bases). The CDR3 runs to 17 residues. CDR1 is SGHRS and CDR2 is YFSETQ in the germline V gene. V was trimmed by 6 bases and J by 7 bases, leaving 28 bases between them. The CDR3 region is CASTGQSCGAKKCEAFF. The CDR3 region has the DNA TGCGCCAGCACCGGACAGTCTTGTGGAGCGAAGAAATGTGAAGCTTTCTTT.

V usage is TRBV6-5 and J usage is TRBJ2-7, with D maybe TRBD2 (5 bases). The length of the CDR3 is 15 residues. Germline loops: CDR1 MNHEY, CDR2 SVGAGI. Trimming took 6 bases from V and 3 from J, leaving 18 bases between them. The CDR3 DNA follows: TGTGCCAGCAGGCGAACGAGGGCCATTCTCTACGAGCAGTACTTC. Amino acid sequence: CASRRTRAILYEQYF.

J is TRBJ2-7 and V is TRBV7-7, with 10 bases lining up with TRBD2. Per germline, CDR1 SSHAT and CDR2 FNYEAQ (reference sequence). The CDR3 has 13 residues. CDR3 in amino acids: CASALAGDSEQYF. The CDR3 nucleotides are TGTGCTAGCGCGCTAGCGGGAGATAGCGAGCAGTACTTC. The whole variable domain, remainder taken from reference TRBV7-7 and TRBJ2-7, is GAGVSQSPRYKVTKRGQDVTLRCDPISSHATLYWYQQALGQGPEFLTYFNYEAQPDKSGLPSDRFSAERPEGSISTLTIQRTEQRDSAMYRCASALAGDSEQYFGPGTRLTVT.

The chain carries TRBV6-6 and TRBJ2-4; TRBD2 is a possible D gene (7 bases). V was cut by 5 bases and J by 10 bases, with 24 bases left in between. The germline CDR1 and CDR2 sequences are MNHNY and SVGAGI (reference sequence). The CDR3 extends over 16 amino acids. CDR3 sequence reads: CASSPWGGRIRYIQYF. CDR3 DNA sequence: TGTGCCAGCAGTCCCTGGGGGGGGCGAATAAGATATATTCAGTACTTC.